This TCR beta chain was profiled in a study of blood T cell repertoires in COVID-19. Measured with immunoSEQ multiplex PCR; TCRdb has only the in-frame clones, and not every one. Among approximately 260,000 clones listed, 84% were seen once. In germline, CDR1 is SGHVS, CDR2 FQNEAQ. V gave up 0 bases and J gave up 10 bases, with 22 bases separating them. The CDR3 loop spans 17 amino acids. Source material: PBMCs or T cells enriched from blood (not recorded which). The clonotype was recovered from a man aged 45-65 years who had recovered from COVID-19. This chain uses TRBV7-8 with TRBJ2-1, with D possibly being TRBD1 (6 bases). The CDR3 reads CASSLATRDTGWWEQFF. The CDR3 region has the DNA TGTGCCAGCAGCTTAGCCACCCGGGACACGGGGTGGTGGGAGCAGTTCTTC.